This TCR beta chain was sequenced for a study of glioma-infiltrating T cells after dendritic cell vaccination. Measured with immunoSEQ multiplex PCR; TCRdb has only the in-frame clones, and not every one. The sample holds about 90,000 clones, about 83% seen once. CDR1 is LNHDA and CDR2 is SQIVND in the germline V gene (reference sequence). V was trimmed by 3 bases and J by 4 bases, leaving 8 bases between them. This CDR3 is 13 amino acids long. Findings and limits, study-wide: Higher pretreatment TIL content predicted longer progression-free time and survival. No direct clonality-survival link was found; a diverse polyclonal response may matter.

Turning to this clone: The antigen is undetermined.

Sequences were derived from blood, sampled before dendritic cell vaccination. The source is a human donor with glioblastoma. The chain recombines TRBV19 with TRBJ2-3; D is ambiguous. The CDR3 DNA is TGTGCCAGTAGTATGGTCCGGGCAGATACGCAGTATTTT. This translates into CASSMVRADTQYF.